A selection of T cell receptor beta chains follows, all from one sample in a study of cytomegalovirus exposure and HLA in healthy donors. Produced via immunoSEQ multiplex PCR; TCRdb's table is partial and in-frame only. The sample shows 70,000 to 100,000 clones, about two thirds of them seen only once. Sequenced: PBMCs. All receptors come from a woman in her forties or fifties in good health and CMV-seropositive. Both conserved end residues are part of each CDR3. The order of the fields is J gene, V gene, D gene, clone size, CDR3 protein, CDR3 DNA. D genes are given only for firm matches. Only part of the rows carry a size: once, few, many, or a class if the clone is expanded.

TRBJ2-5 | TRBV5-6 | TRBD1 | . | CASSRDRPMGETQYF | TGTGCCAGCAGCCGGGACAGGCCAATGGGGGAGACCCAGTACTTC
TRBJ1-1 | TRBV2 | . | . | CASSEAYNTEAFF | TGTGCCAGCAGTGAAGCTTATAACACTGAAGCTTTCTTT
TRBJ2-2 | TRBV9 | . | . | CASSTQGPPGELFF | TGTGCCAGCTCCACGCAGGGTCCCCCCGGGGAGCTGTTTTTT
TRBJ2-5 | TRBV7-6 | TRBD1 | few | CASSPTGQAMETQYF | TGTGCCAGCAGCCCAACGGGACAGGCGATGGAGACCCAGTACTTC
TRBJ2-3 | TRBV7-9 | TRBD1 | . | CASSFPGQGRTDTQYF | TGTGCCAGCAGCTTTCCCGGACAGGGTAGGACAGATACGCAGTATTTT
TRBJ2-2 | TRBV7-6 | TRBD2 | . | CASSVASGGGTGELFF | TGTGCCAGCAGCGTGGCTAGCGGGGGAGGCACCGGGGAGCTGTTTTTT
TRBJ1-2 | TRBV2 | TRBD1 | . | CASRMDRVNYGYTF | TGTGCCAGCAGAATGGACAGGGTGAACTATGGCTACACCTTC
TRBJ2-3 | TRBV5-1 | TRBD2 | once | CASSLVTSGGADTQYF | TGCGCCAGCAGCTTGGTAACTAGCGGGGGCGCGGATACGCAGTATTTT
TRBJ2-2 | TRBV10-3 | . | . | CAISVTGQGGETGELFF | TGTGCCATCAGTGTCACCGGACAGGGAGGGGAAACCGGGGAGCTGTTTTTT
TRBJ2-5 | TRBV10-3 | TRBD1 | . | CAIRPDTGGEETQYF | TGTGCCATCAGACCCGATACAGGGGGCGAAGAGACCCAGTACTTC
TRBJ2-5 | TRBV12-5 | . | . | CASGLDSEYQETQYF | TGTGCTAGTGGTTTGGACAGTGAGTACCAAGAGACCCAGTACTTC
TRBJ2-1 | TRBV25-1 | . | . | CASLRGTEQFF | TGTGCCAGCCTACGAGGGACTGAACAGTTCTTC
TRBJ2-2 | TRBV11-3 | TRBD2 | few | CASSLTGLAGEGDTGELFF | TGTGCCAGCAGCTTAACCGGACTAGCGGGGGAGGGTGACACCGGGGAGCTGTTTTTT
TRBJ1-2 | TRBV13 | TRBD1 | . | CASSSPTGNYGYTF | TGTGCCAGCAGCTCCCCGACAGGGAACTATGGCTACACCTTC
TRBJ2-3 | TRBV5-1 | TRBD2 | . | CASSSGLNTDTQYF | TGCGCCAGCAGCTCGGGACTAAACACAGATACGCAGTATTTT
TRBJ1-5 | TRBV19 | . | few | CASSRVGEAQHF | TGTGCCAGTAGTAGGGTAGGGGAAGCCCAGCATTTT
TRBJ2-5 | TRBV4-1 | . | . | CASSQEWGVWEETQYF | TGCGCCAGCAGCCAAGAGTGGGGGGTCTGGGAAGAGACCCAGTACTTC
TRBJ1-1 | TRBV20-1 | . | . | CSLEGEAFF | TGCAGCCTCGAGGGAGAAGCTTTCTTT
TRBJ2-7 | TRBV6-1 | . | . | CASRVQSSYEQYF | TGTGCCAGCAGGGTACAGAGCTCCTACGAGCAGTACTTC
TRBJ1-3 | TRBV7-6 | TRBD1 | few | CASSLGTGDRNTIYF | TGTGCCAGCAGCTTAGGCACAGGGGACCGAAACACCATATATTTT
TRBJ1-2 | TRBV29-1 | . | . | CSAGQLDYGYTF | TGCAGCGCTGGACAACTCGACTATGGCTACACCTTC
TRBJ1-5 | TRBV7-9 | TRBD1 | . | CASSSNRGYNQPQHF | TGTGCCAGCAGCTCTAACAGGGGATACAATCAGCCCCAGCATTTT
TRBJ2-5 | TRBV7-9 | TRBD2 | . | CASRRLAGDQETQYF | TGTGCCAGCAGGAGACTAGCGGGGGACCAAGAGACCCAGTACTTC
TRBJ1-2 | TRBV18 | TRBD1 | . | CASSIRTSGQGYYGYTF | TGTGCCAGCTCAATAAGGACATCCGGACAGGGGTACTATGGCTACACCTTC
TRBJ1-6 | TRBV9 | . | once | CASSVAGSANSPLHF | TGTGCCAGCAGCGTAGCAGGGTCTGCTAATTCACCCCTCCACTTT
TRBJ2-7 | TRBV10-2 | TRBD2 | . | CASTPGLAGLYEQYF | TGCGCCAGCACCCCCGGACTAGCGGGGCTCTACGAGCAGTACTTC
TRBJ1-1 | TRBV30 | . | . | CAWSPPRGKTEAFF | TGTGCCTGGAGTCCGCCTCGAGGAAAGACTGAAGCTTTCTTT